The rows below give T cell receptor beta chains drawn from one sample of a study of T-cell reconstitution after alpha-beta-depleted transplantation in children. A single record per CDR3 protein comes from TCRdb applying MiXCR to the PCR reads. The table records hundreds of thousands of distinct CDR3 sequences, roughly 10% of them present only once. Sequencing used peripheral blood, obtained 180 days after TCRalphabeta/CD19-depleted stem cell transplant. Receptors originate from a male patient between 2 and 10 years old who had a stem cell transplant for chronic granulomatous disease, so the T cells may come from the graft donor. Each CDR3 is given with its conserved first and last residue. The order of the fields is CDR3 protein, CDR3 DNA, clone size, V gene, J gene, D gene. D genes are given only for firm matches. Size is stated for part of the rows, as once, few or many counts, or as a class when the clone is expanded.

CDR3 protein: CASSLRQGLYEQYF
CDR3 DNA: TGCGCCAGCAGCTTGCGACAGGGTTTGTACGAGCAGTACTTC
clone size: many
V gene: TRBV5-1
J gene: TRBJ2-7
D gene: TRBD1

CDR3 protein: CASNRGGSSYNEQFF
CDR3 DNA: TGTGCCAGCAATCGCGGGGGGAGCTCCTACAATGAGCAGTTCTTC
clone size: few
V gene: TRBV12-3/TRBV12-4
J gene: TRBJ2-1
D gene: TRBD2

CDR3 protein: CASSLAVYLYNEQFF
CDR3 DNA: TGTGCCAGCAGCTTAGCAGTTTATCTATACAATGAGCAGTTCTTC
clone size: many
V gene: TRBV11-2
J gene: TRBJ2-1
D gene: -

CDR3 protein: CASSLRPLEQYF
CDR3 DNA: TGTGCCAGCAGTTTAAGGCCCCTCGAGCAGTACTTC
clone size: many
V gene: TRBV12-3/TRBV12-4
J gene: TRBJ2-7
D gene: -

CDR3 protein: CASARGVYNEQFF
CDR3 DNA: TGTGCCAGCGCACGAGGGGTCTACAATGAGCAGTTCTTC
clone size: many
V gene: TRBV7-2
J gene: TRBJ2-1
D gene: -

CDR3 protein: CASSIGDRVHNEQFF
CDR3 DNA: TGTGCCAGTAGTATTGGGGACAGGGTACACAATGAGCAGTTCTTC
clone size: few
V gene: TRBV19
J gene: TRBJ2-1
D gene: TRBD1

CDR3 protein: CASSYFPAGGPYEQYF
CDR3 DNA: TGTGCCAGCAGTTACTTCCCAGCGGGAGGGCCTTACGAGCAGTACTTC
clone size: many
V gene: TRBV6-2/TRBV6-3
J gene: TRBJ2-7
D gene: TRBD2

CDR3 protein: CSVRTGRTEAFF
CDR3 DNA: TGCAGCGTCCGGACAGGGCGAACTGAAGCTTTCTTT
clone size: many
V gene: TRBV29-1
J gene: TRBJ1-1
D gene: TRBD1

CDR3 protein: CASSPLGQGYNEQFF
CDR3 DNA: TGTGCCAGCTCACCACTGGGCCAGGGTTACAATGAGCAGTTCTTC
clone size: many
V gene: TRBV18
J gene: TRBJ2-1
D gene: -

CDR3 protein: CASSSGQGNYGYTF
CDR3 DNA: TGCGCCAGCAGCTCAGGACAGGGAAACTATGGCTACACCTTC
clone size: many
V gene: TRBV5-1
J gene: TRBJ1-2
D gene: TRBD1

CDR3 protein: CSAPIAGLQETQYF
CDR3 DNA: TGCAGTGCTCCAATAGCGGGCCTCCAAGAGACCCAGTACTTC
clone size: many
V gene: TRBV20-1
J gene: TRBJ2-5
D gene: TRBD2

CDR3 protein: CATSRDGSGASGLRVTQYF
CDR3 DNA: TGTGCCACCAGCAGAGATGGTTCTGGGGCTAGCGGGTTACGGGTAACCCAGTACTTC
clone size: many
V gene: TRBV15
J gene: TRBJ2-5
D gene: TRBD2

CDR3 protein: CASSMMAVPGQPQHF
CDR3 DNA: TGTGCCAGTAGTATGATGGCGGTCCCTGGTCAGCCCCAGCATTTT
clone size: -
V gene: TRBV19
J gene: TRBJ1-5
D gene: -

CDR3 protein: CASSQGPGHIAKNIQYF
CDR3 DNA: TGCGCCAGCAGCCAAGGACCGGGACACATAGCCAAAAACATTCAGTACTTC
clone size: many
V gene: TRBV4-3
J gene: TRBJ2-4
D gene: -

CDR3 protein: CASRGAGVSETQYF
CDR3 DNA: TGTGCCAGCAGGGGCGCCGGGGTATCAGAGACCCAGTACTTC
clone size: many
V gene: TRBV7-9
J gene: TRBJ2-5
D gene: -

CDR3 protein: CASSQEPRGPTGELFF
CDR3 DNA: TGTGCCAGCAGCCAAGAACCCAGGGGGCCCACCGGGGAGCTGTTTTTT
clone size: few
V gene: TRBV14
J gene: TRBJ2-2
D gene: TRBD1

CDR3 protein: CASSMRTVYNEQFF
CDR3 DNA: TGTGCCAGTAGTATGAGGACAGTCTACAATGAGCAGTTCTTC
clone size: many
V gene: TRBV19
J gene: TRBJ2-1
D gene: -

CDR3 protein: CASSWEGHDTQYF
CDR3 DNA: TGCGCCAGCAGCTGGGAGGGCCACGATACGCAGTATTTT
clone size: many
V gene: TRBV5-1
J gene: TRBJ2-3
D gene: TRBD2

CDR3 protein: CASRAIRDSVAKNIQYF
CDR3 DNA: TGTGCCAGCAGGGCCATCCGGGACAGCGTAGCCAAAAACATTCAGTACTTC
clone size: -
V gene: TRBV28
J gene: TRBJ2-4
D gene: TRBD1

CDR3 protein: CASSLNGRGYF
CDR3 DNA: TGTGCCAGCAGCTTAAACGGGCGTGGATACTTC
clone size: many
V gene: TRBV7-2
J gene: TRBJ2-7
D gene: -

CDR3 protein: CATSRGGTSDYEQYF
CDR3 DNA: TGTGCCACCAGCAGAGGCGGGACTAGCGACTACGAGCAGTACTTC
clone size: many
V gene: TRBV15
J gene: TRBJ2-7
D gene: TRBD2

CDR3 protein: CASSFTRKSYEQYF
CDR3 DNA: TGTGCCAGCAGTTTTACTAGAAAATCCTACGAGCAGTACTTC
clone size: many
V gene: TRBV28
J gene: TRBJ2-7
D gene: -

CDR3 protein: CASSAVRTDLAKNIQYF
CDR3 DNA: TGTGCCAGCAGCGCAGTTCGGACGGACCTAGCCAAAAACATTCAGTACTTC
clone size: many
V gene: TRBV7-9
J gene: TRBJ2-4
D gene: -

CDR3 protein: CASSITGSSRDTQYF
CDR3 DNA: TGTGCCAGTAGTATTACAGGGTCTTCAAGAGATACGCAGTATTTT
clone size: many
V gene: TRBV19
J gene: TRBJ2-3
D gene: -

CDR3 protein: CASSLYGRTVTGNTIYF
CDR3 DNA: TGTGCCAGCAGTTTGTACGGGAGGACTGTTACTGGAAACACCATATATTTT
clone size: many
V gene: TRBV12-3/TRBV12-4
J gene: TRBJ1-3
D gene: -

CDR3 protein: CASSEGRFNTEAFF
CDR3 DNA: TGCGCCAGCAGCGAGGGGCGATTCAACACTGAAGCTTTCTTT
clone size: many
V gene: TRBV5-1
J gene: TRBJ1-1
D gene: -

CDR3 protein: CASSLTGVARQYF
CDR3 DNA: TGTGCCAGCAGCTTGACAGGGGTCGCGCGGCAGTACTTC
clone size: many
V gene: TRBV11-3
J gene: TRBJ2-7
D gene: TRBD1

CDR3 protein: CSAKPNGIGYEQYF
CDR3 DNA: TGCAGTGCTAAGCCCAACGGGATAGGATACGAGCAGTACTTC
clone size: many
V gene: TRBV20-1
J gene: TRBJ2-7
D gene: -

CDR3 protein: CASSWGTSMNTEAFF
CDR3 DNA: TGTGCCAGTAGTTGGGGAACATCGATGAACACTGAAGCTTTCTTT
clone size: -
V gene: TRBV19
J gene: TRBJ1-1
D gene: -

CDR3 protein: CASRVTGTGDTGELFF
CDR3 DNA: TGTGCCAGCAGAGTGACCGGGACAGGGGACACCGGGGAGCTGTTTTTT
clone size: -
V gene: TRBV7-9
J gene: TRBJ2-2
D gene: TRBD1

CDR3 protein: CATSRGVRGGNTGELFF
CDR3 DNA: TGTGCCACCAGCAGAGGTGTACGCGGGGGGAACACCGGGGAGCTGTTTTTT
clone size: many
V gene: TRBV15
J gene: TRBJ2-2
D gene: TRBD2

CDR3 protein: CASSPMAAGLAANEQFF
CDR3 DNA: TGCGCCAGCAGCCCCATGGCCGCGGGACTAGCAGCGAATGAGCAGTTCTTC
clone size: many
V gene: TRBV5-1
J gene: TRBJ2-1
D gene: TRBD2

CDR3 protein: CSAIEKGWLSNQPQHF
CDR3 DNA: TGCAGTGCCATAGAAAAGGGCTGGCTTAGCAATCAGCCCCAGCATTTT
clone size: many
V gene: TRBV20-1
J gene: TRBJ1-5
D gene: -